One and the same sample provided the 14 T cell receptor beta chains below, sequenced in a study of shared clonotypes between healthy human individuals. TCRdb's table, derived via immunoSEQ multiplex PCR, lists solely in-frame clones and lacks some. The sample holds roughly 380,000 clones, about 96% seen once. Sequenced material: memory CD8+ T cells sorted from blood. As for subset: CD45RO+ cells pooled with CCR7-negative TemRA cells. These receptors were collected from a man aged 25-45 years in good health.

The rearrangement uses TRBV5-1 and TRBJ2-2; D perhaps matches TRBD1 (5 bases). Germline CDR1 and CDR2: SGHRS and YFSETQ. V was clipped by 3 bases and J by 6 bases, with 21 bases between them. The CDR3 consists of 17 residues. The CDR3 nucleotides are TGCGCCAGCAGCTCCCCAAAGAATAGCAGGGTGCCCGGGGAGCTGTTTTTT. Protein sequence: CASSSPKNSRVPGELFF.

The V call is TRBV10-3, the J call TRBJ2-7; a possible D gene is TRBD2 (5 bases). V lost 0 bases and J 5 bases, leaving 14 bases between the germline ends. This CDR3 region has 15 residues. The germline V gene encodes CDR1 ENHRY and CDR2 SYGVKD. This chain's CDR3 is CAISESRGPKDEQYF. The CDR3 DNA reads TGTGCCATCAGTGAGTCGAGAGGGCCTAAGGACGAGCAGTACTTC.

The rearrangement links TRBV7-3 to TRBJ2-1, with D tentatively TRBD2 (5 bases). Germline CDR1 reads SGHTA; CDR2 reads FQGTGA. V was shortened by 4 bases and J by 5 bases, with 15 bases between the two germline ends. CDR3 length: 15 amino acids. CDR3 nucleotide sequence: TGTGCCAGCAGCTACCCCGGACTTCGCCACAATGAGCAGTTCTTC. This sequence encodes CASSYPGLRHNEQFF.

This chain uses TRBV28 with TRBJ2-1; no firm D call. The V gene's germline CDR1 is MDHEN and CDR2 SYDVKM. The CDR3 covers 16 residues. The V end was cut by 5 bases, the J end by 5 bases, with 19 bases between. The CDR3 is CASSIRWPPRDNEQFF. The DNA for the CDR3 is TGTGCCAGCAGTATAAGGTGGCCCCCAAGAGACAATGAGCAGTTCTTC.

The chain links TRBV2 to TRBJ2-1, with D possibly TRBD2 on 6 matching bases. V was shortened by 8 bases and J by 0 bases, with 17 bases between the two germline ends. Germline V lookup: CDR1 SNHLY, CDR2 FYNNEI. The CDR3 extends over 16 amino acids. CDR3 in amino acids: CASLGLGVSSYNEQFF. The CDR3 DNA sequence: TGTGCCAGCTTGGGACTCGGGGTGAGCTCCTACAATGAGCAGTTCTTC.

In DNA, the CDR3 is TGTGCCAGCAGGCAGATCCCTAACTATGGCTACACCTTC. Amino acid sequence: CASRQIPNYGYTF. The rearrangement uses TRBV6-1 and TRBJ1-2; D not certain. This CDR3 has 13 amino acids. V dropped 6 bases and J dropped 0 bases, with 8 bases sitting between them. CDR1 MNHNS and CDR2 SASEGT come from the germline V gene.

The CDR3: CASSSGTMNTEAFF. As DNA, the CDR3 is TGCGCCAGCAGCTCGGGGACTATGAACACTGAAGCTTTCTTT. The J gene is TRBJ1-1, the V gene TRBV4-1; D is perhaps TRBD1 (5 bases). Germline CDR1 reads MGHRA; CDR2 reads YSYEKL. V lost 5 bases and J lost 0, with 10 bases in between. This CDR3 has 14 amino acids.

This clone is a singleton in its sample. This rearrangement joins TRBV7-8 to TRBJ2-4, with 7 bases lining up with TRBD1. The CDR3 contains 21 residues. The germline CDR1 and CDR2 sequences are SGHVS and FQNEAQ. After removal of 5 bases from V and 0 bases from J, the junction contained 22 bases not matched to a gene. Here the CDR3 reads CASSLSPPGQIGNLAKNIQYF. The CDR3 nucleotides are TGTGCCAGCAGCCTTAGCCCCCCGGGACAGATAGGAAATTTAGCCAAAAACATTCAGTACTTC.

The chain links TRBV6-5 to TRBJ2-3; weak D call: TRBD1 (5 bases). The CDR3 contains 15 residues. Trimming took off 5 bases at V and 3 bases at J, with 15 bases between the two ends. Germline CDR1 and CDR2: MNHEY and SVGAGI. DNA of the CDR3: TGTGCCAGCAGTCCCGTGGGGCCAGGGACAGATACGCAGTATTTT. Its protein product is CASSPVGPGTDTQYF.

The V call is TRBV10-2, the J call TRBJ2-1; D might be TRBD2 (5 bases). Trimming left V 6 bases short and J 6 bases short, with 18 bases between. The germline V gene has CDR1 WSHSY and CDR2 SAAADI. This CDR3 is built from 15 residues. In DNA, the CDR3 is TGCGCCAGCAGGTATCCTAGCACTGGTCTCAATGAGCAGTTCTTC. Encoded protein: CASRYPSTGLNEQFF.

The chain has TRBV30 and TRBJ2-7; D may be TRBD1 (6 bases). This CDR3 is 12 amino acids long. The germline V and J ends were trimmed by 2 bases and 6 bases, with 11 bases remaining between them. Germline V gene data show CDR1 as GTSNPN and CDR2 as SVGIG (reference sequence). Written as DNA, the CDR3 is TGTGCCTGGAGTCCCCTGGGGGCCGAGCAGTACTTC. It encodes CAWSPLGAEQYF.

The chain recombines TRBV15 with TRBJ2-5, with TRBD1 as a possible D gene (5 bases). Germline CDR1 and CDR2: LNHNV and YYDKDF (reference sequence). The germline V and J ends were trimmed by 1 base and 4 bases, with 13 bases remaining between them. The CDR3 loop spans 15 amino acids. The DNA for the CDR3 is TGTGCCACCAGCAGAGCGGCAGGTGGGGCAGAGACCCAGTACTTC. This translates into CATSRAAGGAETQYF.

The J gene is TRBJ2-7, the V gene TRBV6-1, with D perhaps TRBD1 (5 bases). Trimming removed 0 bases from V and 3 bases from J, with 12 bases in between. The CDR3 runs 15 residues. The germline gives CDR1 MNHNS, CDR2 SASEGT. CDR3 amino acids: CASSEAPWTFYEQYF. For the CDR3, the DNA is TGTGCCAGCAGTGAAGCGCCTTGGACATTCTACGAGCAGTACTTC.

V and J are TRBV11-2 and TRBJ1-2, with 8 nucleotides matching TRBD1. Germline trimming cut 3 bases from V and 7 bases from J; bases unmatched to any gene: 1. Germline V gene lookup returns CDR1 SGHAT and CDR2 FQNNGV. This CDR3 is 12 amino acids long. CDR3 protein: CASSFDRGGYTF. In DNA, the CDR3 is TGTGCCAGCAGCTTCGACAGGGGTGGCTACACCTTC.